This T cell receptor (beta chain) originates from a study of Graves' ophthalmopathy and Graves' hyperthyroidism. Findings and caveats of the study: Most expanded thyroid clonotypes above 0.001 frequency also appeared in blood.

This clonotype was recorded many times. Its specificity is not known. Isolation of PBMCs was performed using 7.5 to 10 ml of fresh peripheral blood. The V gene end was trimmed by 5 bases and the J gene end by 3 bases; junction bases not matched to a gene: 8. Germline CDR1 MNHEY, CDR2 SVGEGT. The CDR3 covers 16 residues. The authors amplified TCR beta CDR3 regions from RNA transcripts. RT-PCR in the first round used HTBI primers; a second-round multiplex PCR followed. TCRdb itself ran the multiplex PCR reads through MiXCR, one entry per CDR3 protein. This table has 360,000 or so distinct CDR3 sequences, about 18% appearing once.

The sequence was obtained from a woman aged 18-35 years with Graves' ophthalmopathy. The sample comprised peripheral blood. This chain joins TRBV6-2 or TRBV6-3 and TRBJ2-7, with 12 bases aligning to TRBD2. The CDR3 DNA reads as TGTGCCAGCAGTCCCTCGTCTAGCGGGGGGGGCTACGAGCAGTACTTC. It yields the protein CASSPSSSGGGYEQYF.